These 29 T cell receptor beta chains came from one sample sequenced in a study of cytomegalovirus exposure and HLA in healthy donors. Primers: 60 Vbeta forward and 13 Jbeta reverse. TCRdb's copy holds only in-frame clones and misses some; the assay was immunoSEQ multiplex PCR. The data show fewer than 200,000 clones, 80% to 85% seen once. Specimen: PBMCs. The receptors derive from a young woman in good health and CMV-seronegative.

The CDR3 nucleotides read TGTGCCAGCAGCACCCTTAAGGGGGCTTGGAGCACTGAAGCTTTCTTT. Amino acid sequence: CASSTLKGAWSTEAFF. The V gene is TRBV28, the J gene TRBJ1-1; 7 bases line up with TRBD1. Germline assignment: CDR1 MDHEN and CDR2 SYDVKM. The CDR3 runs 16 residues. The V and J ends lost 6 bases and 4 bases, in that order; junction bases with no gene match: 14.

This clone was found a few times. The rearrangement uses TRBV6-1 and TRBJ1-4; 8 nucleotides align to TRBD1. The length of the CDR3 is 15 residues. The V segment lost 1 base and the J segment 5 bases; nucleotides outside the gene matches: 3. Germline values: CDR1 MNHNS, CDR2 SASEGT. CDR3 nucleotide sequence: TGTGCCAGCAGTGAAGGAACAGGGGGGAATGAAAAACTGTTTTTT. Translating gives CASSEGTGGNEKLFF.

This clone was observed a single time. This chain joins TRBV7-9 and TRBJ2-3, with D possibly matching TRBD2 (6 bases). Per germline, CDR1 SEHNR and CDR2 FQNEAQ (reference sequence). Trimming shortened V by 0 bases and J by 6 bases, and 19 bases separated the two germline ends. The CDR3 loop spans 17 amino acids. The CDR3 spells CASSLALRLVAGDTQYF. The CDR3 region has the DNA TGTGCCAGCAGCTTAGCGCTCCGACTAGTGGCAGGTGATACGCAGTATTTT.

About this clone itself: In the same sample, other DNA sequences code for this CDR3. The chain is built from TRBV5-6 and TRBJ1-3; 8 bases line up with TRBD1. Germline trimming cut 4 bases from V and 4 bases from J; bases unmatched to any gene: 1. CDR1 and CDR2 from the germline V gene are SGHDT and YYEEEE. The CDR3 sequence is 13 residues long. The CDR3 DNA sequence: TGTGCCAGCAGCGGGGACAGGGGAAACACCATATATTTT. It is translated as CASSGDRGNTIYF. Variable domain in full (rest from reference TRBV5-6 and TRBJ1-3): DAGVTQSPTHLIKTRGQQVTLRCSPKSGHDTVSWYQQALGQGPQFIFQYYEEEERQRGNFPDRFSGHQFPNYSSELNVNALLLGDSALYLCASSGDRGNTIYFGEGSWLTVV.

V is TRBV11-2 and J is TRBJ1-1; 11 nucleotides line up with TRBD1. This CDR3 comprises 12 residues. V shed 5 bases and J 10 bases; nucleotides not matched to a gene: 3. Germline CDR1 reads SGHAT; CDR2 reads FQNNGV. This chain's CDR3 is CASSPGTGGAFF. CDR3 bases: TGTGCCAGCAGCCCTGGGACAGGGGGAGCTTTCTTT.

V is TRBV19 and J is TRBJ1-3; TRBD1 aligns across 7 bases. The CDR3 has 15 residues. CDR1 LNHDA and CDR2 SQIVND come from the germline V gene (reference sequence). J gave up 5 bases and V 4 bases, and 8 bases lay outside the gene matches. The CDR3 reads CASSTPGGWRNTIYF. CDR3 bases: TGTGCCAGTAGTACACCAGGGGGGTGGAGAAACACCATATATTTT.

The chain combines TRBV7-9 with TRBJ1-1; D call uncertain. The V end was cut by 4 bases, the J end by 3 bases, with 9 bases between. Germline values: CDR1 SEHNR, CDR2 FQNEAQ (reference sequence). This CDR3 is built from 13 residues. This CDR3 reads CASSSHGDTEAFF. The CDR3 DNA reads TGTGCCAGCAGCTCCCACGGGGACACTGAAGCTTTCTTT.

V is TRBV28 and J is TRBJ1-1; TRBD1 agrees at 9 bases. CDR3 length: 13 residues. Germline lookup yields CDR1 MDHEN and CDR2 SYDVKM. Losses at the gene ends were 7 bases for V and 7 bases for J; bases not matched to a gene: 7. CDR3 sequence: CASKRTGGYEAFF. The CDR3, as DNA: TGTGCCAGCAAAAGAACAGGGGGCTATGAAGCTTTCTTT.

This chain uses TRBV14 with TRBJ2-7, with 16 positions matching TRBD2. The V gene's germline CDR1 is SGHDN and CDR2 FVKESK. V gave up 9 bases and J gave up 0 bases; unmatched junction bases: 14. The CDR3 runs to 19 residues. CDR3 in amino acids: CASLDIPGLAGGSSYEQYF. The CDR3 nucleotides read TGTGCCAGTCTTGACATCCCGGGACTAGCGGGAGGGAGCTCCTACGAGCAGTACTTC.

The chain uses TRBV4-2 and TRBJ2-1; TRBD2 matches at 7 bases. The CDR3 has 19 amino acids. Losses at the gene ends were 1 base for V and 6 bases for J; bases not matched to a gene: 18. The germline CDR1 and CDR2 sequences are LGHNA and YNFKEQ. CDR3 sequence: CASSQVFVNSHWGGNEQFF. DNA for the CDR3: TGTGCCAGCAGCCAAGTCTTCGTAAACTCCCATTGGGGGGGCAATGAGCAGTTCTTC.

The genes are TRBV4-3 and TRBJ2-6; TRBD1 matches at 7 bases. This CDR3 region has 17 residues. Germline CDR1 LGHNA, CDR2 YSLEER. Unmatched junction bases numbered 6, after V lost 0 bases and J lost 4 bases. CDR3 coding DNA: TGCGCCAGCAGCCAAGAGACAGGGCCAGAGGGGGCCAACGTCCTGACTTTC. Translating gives CASSQETGPEGANVLTF.

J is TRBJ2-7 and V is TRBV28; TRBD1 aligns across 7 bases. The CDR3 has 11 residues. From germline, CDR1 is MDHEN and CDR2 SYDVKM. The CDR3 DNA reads TGTGCAACGGGGACAGTATACGAGCAGTACTTC. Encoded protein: CATGTVYEQYF.

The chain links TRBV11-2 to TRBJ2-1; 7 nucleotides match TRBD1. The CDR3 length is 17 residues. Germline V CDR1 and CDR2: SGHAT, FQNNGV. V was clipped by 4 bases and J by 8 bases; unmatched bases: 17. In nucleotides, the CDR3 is TGTGCCAGCAGCTCTAGGGCGATACAGGGGCTGGAGGATGAGCAGTTCTTC. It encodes CASSSRAIQGLEDEQFF.

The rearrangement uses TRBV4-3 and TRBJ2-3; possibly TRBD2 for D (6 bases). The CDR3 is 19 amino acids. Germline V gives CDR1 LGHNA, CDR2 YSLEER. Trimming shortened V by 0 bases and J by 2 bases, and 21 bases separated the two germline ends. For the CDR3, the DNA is TGCGCCAGCAGCCAAGATAGGTCGGGGGAGGCTTTGACCACAGATACGCAGTATTTT. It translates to CASSQDRSGEALTTDTQYF.

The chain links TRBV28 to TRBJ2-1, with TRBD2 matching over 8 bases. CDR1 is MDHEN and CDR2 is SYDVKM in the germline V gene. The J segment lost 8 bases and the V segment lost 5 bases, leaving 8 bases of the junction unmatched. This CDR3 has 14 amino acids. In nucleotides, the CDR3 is TGTGCCAGCAGTCTGAGCGGGAGTCGCCATGAGCAGTTCTTC. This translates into CASSLSGSRHEQFF.

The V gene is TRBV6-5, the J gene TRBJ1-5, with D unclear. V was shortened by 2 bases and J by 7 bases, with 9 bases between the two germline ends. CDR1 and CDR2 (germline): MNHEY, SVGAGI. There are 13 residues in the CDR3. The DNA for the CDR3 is TGTGCCAGCAGTTACGATGTGGGCCAGCCCCAGCATTTT. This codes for CASSYDVGQPQHF.

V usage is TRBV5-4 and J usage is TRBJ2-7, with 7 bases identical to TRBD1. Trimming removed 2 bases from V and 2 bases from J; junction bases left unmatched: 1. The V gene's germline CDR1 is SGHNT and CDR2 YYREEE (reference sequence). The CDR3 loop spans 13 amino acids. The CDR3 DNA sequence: TGTGCCAGCAGCTTAGACAGGGCCTACGAGCAGTACGTC. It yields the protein CASSLDRAYEQYV.

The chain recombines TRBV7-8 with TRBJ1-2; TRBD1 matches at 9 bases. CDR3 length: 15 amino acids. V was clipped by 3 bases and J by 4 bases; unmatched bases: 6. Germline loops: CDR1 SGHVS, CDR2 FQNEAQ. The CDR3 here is CASSFTQGASYGYTF. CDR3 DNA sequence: TGTGCCAGCAGCTTTACACAGGGGGCAAGCTATGGCTACACCTTC.

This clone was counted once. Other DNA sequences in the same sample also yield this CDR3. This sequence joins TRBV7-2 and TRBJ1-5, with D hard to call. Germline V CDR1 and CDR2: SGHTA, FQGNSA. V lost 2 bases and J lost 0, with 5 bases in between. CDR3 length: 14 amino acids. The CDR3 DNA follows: TGTGCCAGCAGCTTAACGGGTAGCAATCAGCCCCAGCATTTT. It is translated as CASSLTGSNQPQHF.

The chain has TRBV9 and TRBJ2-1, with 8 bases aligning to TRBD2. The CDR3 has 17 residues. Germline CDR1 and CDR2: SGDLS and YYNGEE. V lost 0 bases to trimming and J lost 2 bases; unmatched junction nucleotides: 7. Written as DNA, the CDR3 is TGTGCCAGCAGCGTAGCGAATAGCGGGATCACCTACAATGAGCAGTTCTTC. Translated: CASSVANSGITYNEQFF.

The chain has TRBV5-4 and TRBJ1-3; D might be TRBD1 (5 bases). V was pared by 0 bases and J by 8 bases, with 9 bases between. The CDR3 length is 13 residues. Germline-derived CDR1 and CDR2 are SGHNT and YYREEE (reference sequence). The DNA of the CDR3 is TGTGCCAGCAGCTTGGGGGGCGGCGACACCATATATTTT. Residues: CASSLGGGDTIYF.

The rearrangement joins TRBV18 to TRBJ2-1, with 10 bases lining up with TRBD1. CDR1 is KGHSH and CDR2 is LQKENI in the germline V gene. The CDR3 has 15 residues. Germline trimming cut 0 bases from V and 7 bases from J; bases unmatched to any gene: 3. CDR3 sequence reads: CASSPPGQGGNEQFF. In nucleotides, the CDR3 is TGTGCCAGCTCACCACCAGGACAGGGGGGGAATGAGCAGTTCTTC.

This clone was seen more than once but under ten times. CDR3 protein: CASSTPSGGTDTQYF. CDR3 DNA sequence: TGTGCCAGCAGTACTCCTAGCGGGGGCACAGATACGCAGTATTTT. The J gene is TRBJ2-3, the V gene TRBV6-1; 9 positions match TRBD2. The CDR3 runs to 15 residues. Losses at the gene ends were 5 bases for V and 1 base for J; bases not matched to a gene: 4. The germline V gene encodes CDR1 MNHNS and CDR2 SASEGT.

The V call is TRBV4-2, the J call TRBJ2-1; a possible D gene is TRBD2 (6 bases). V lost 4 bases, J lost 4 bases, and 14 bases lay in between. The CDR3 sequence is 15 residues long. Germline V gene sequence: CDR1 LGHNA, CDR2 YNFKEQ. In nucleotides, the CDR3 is TGTGCCAGCAGCCCCCGGAGGGATTATTACAATGAGCAGTTCTTC. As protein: CASSPRRDYYNEQFF.

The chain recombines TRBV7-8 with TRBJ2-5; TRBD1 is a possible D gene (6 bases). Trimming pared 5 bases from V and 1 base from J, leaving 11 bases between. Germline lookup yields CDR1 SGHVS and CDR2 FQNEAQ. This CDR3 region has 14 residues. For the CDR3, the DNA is TGTGCCAGCAGCCCAGGGGTGGGCCAAGAGACCCAGTACTTC. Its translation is CASSPGVGQETQYF.

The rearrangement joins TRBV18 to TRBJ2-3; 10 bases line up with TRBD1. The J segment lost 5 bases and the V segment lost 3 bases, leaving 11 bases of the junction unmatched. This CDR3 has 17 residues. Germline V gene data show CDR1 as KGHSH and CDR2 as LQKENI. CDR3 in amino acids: CASSPYGGQGPLDTQYF. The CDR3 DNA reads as TGTGCCAGCTCACCTTACGGGGGACAGGGGCCTTTAGATACGCAGTATTTT. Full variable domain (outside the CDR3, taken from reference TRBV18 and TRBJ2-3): NAGVMQNPRHLVRRRGQEARLRCSPMKGHSHVYWYRQLPEEGLKFMVYLQKENIIDESGMPKERFSAEFPKEGPSILRIQQVVRGDSAAYFCASSPYGGQGPLDTQYFGPGTRLTVL.

CDR3 sequence: CASSAGTGLAKNIQYF. The CDR3 DNA reads TGCGCCAGCAGCGCCGGGACAGGGCTAGCCAAAAACATTCAGTACTTC. The chain carries TRBV4-3 and TRBJ2-4, with 9 bases aligning to TRBD1. This CDR3 region has 16 residues. The V and J ends lost 5 bases and 0 bases, in that order; junction bases with no gene match: 5. Germline V lookup: CDR1 LGHNA, CDR2 YSLEER.

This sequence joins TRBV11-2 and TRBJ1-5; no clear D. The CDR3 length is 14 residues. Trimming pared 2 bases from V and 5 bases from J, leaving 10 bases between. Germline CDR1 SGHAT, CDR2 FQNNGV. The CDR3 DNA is TGTGCCAGCAGCTTAAGCGTGAGAGATCAGCCCCAGCATTTT. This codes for CASSLSVRDQPQHF.

The CDR3 nucleotides read TGTGCCAGTAGACACCGGACTAGCGGGAGGGCTAGGACCGGGGAGCTGTTTTTT. As protein: CASRHRTSGRARTGELFF. The chain carries TRBV19 and TRBJ2-2, with TRBD2 matching 15 bases. CDR3 size: 18 residues. Per germline, CDR1 LNHDA and CDR2 SQIVND (reference sequence). The V segment lost 6 bases and the J segment 5 bases; nucleotides outside the gene matches: 10.